What follows is one T cell receptor beta chain and its context. Its antigen is still unknown. The data were produced by immunoSEQ multiplex PCR, yet TCRdb's version contains in-frame clones alone and is incomplete. Among about 50,000 clones listed, 93% were seen once. This sample was included in a study of cytomegalovirus exposure and HLA in healthy donors. The CDR3 loop spans 15 amino acids. Germline-derived CDR1 and CDR2 are SGDLS and YYNGEE. V dropped 3 bases and J dropped 5; count of bases not matched to a gene: 11. General observations from the study: The listing of approximately 160 TCR beta chains classed them as cytomegalovirus-associated.

Sequenced sample: PBMCs. The source is a woman under 30 in good health and CMV-seropositive. The V gene is TRBV9, the J gene TRBJ2-7, with 7 bases identical to TRBD2. The CDR3 loop reads CASSGGVRGRDEQYF. CDR3 DNA: TGTGCCAGCAGCGGAGGGGTACGGGGGAGGGACGAGCAGTACTTC.